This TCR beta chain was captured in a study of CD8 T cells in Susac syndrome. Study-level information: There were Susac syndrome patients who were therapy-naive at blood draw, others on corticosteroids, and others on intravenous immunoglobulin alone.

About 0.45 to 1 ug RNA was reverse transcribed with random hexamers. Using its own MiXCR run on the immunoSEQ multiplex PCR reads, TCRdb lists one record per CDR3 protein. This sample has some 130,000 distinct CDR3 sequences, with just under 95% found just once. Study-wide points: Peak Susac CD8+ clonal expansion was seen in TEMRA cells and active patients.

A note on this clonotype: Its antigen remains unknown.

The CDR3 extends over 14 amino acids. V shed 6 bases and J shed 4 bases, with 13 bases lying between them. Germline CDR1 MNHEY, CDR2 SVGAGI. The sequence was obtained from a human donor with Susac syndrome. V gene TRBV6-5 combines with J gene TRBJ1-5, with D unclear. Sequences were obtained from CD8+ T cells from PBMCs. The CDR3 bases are TGTGCCAGCAGCCTAGCTGGAAGAAATCAGCCCCAGCATTTT. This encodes CASSLAGRNQPQHF.